This entry is about one T cell receptor beta chain. This clone was counted a single time. The target of this receptor is not known. No qualities accompany the bases; no much larger clone lies one base away. The data stem from a study of blood T cell repertoires in COVID-19 (dated by TCRdb to 2018 to 2020). Background for the entire study: Samples covering the acute and convalescent phases of COVID-19 were provided by collaborators in the United States, Italy and Spain. The material from the prospective study consisted of cDNA or gDNA derived from T cells, B-cell-depleted T cells, or PBMCs. A de-identified subject ID, COVID-19 status, age in years and sex were almost always included in the sample metadata. Samples came from the ongoing ImmuneRACE study (first 160 participants) plus 1,254 subjects from 6 global collaborators. The repertoires were released in a freely available public database meant as a resource for research on the immune response to SARS-CoV-2. The dataset comprised deeply sampled blood TCRbeta repertoires from subjects exposed to, actively infected with, or recovered from COVID-19. HLA class I and class II types, where available, came from metadata supplied by the sample provider rather than from assay-based typing.

Broader findings and caveats from the paper: The amount of clinical and demographic metadata varied by source and participant and was provided uncurated.

In the prospective study, participants were about 18 to 89 years old, resided in about two dozen geographic areas of the United States, and were enrolled through a virtual design. Cohort assignment in the prospective study relied on participant-reported clinical history from a screening survey and a study questionnaire. In the prospective study, mobile phlebotomists collected whole blood, serum and a nasopharyngeal or oropharyngeal swab from each participant. Participants in the prospective study had the option to provide additional blood draws and questionnaires over an approximately 2-month period. Before DNA extraction, prospective study blood samples were shipped either frozen or at room temperature. TCRbeta CDR3 regions were amplified from genomic DNA using the immunoSEQ Assay, a bias-controlled multiplex PCR. On the authors' methods: Nucleated cell counts per sample were estimated from amplification of reference gene primers within the assay. To quantify the absolute abundance of each unique TCRbeta CDR3 rearrangement, sequence reads were collapsed and filtered. Productive Simpson clonality was computed per sample as the square root of Simpson's diversity index over productive rearrangements. The immuneACCESS repertoire file appears here via TCRdb, limited to in-frame rearrangements. These files lack a portion of the clones; in checked studies, under half of the deficit traces to unresolved V genes, and the cause of the others is not known. V and J calls and clone size are copied from that table; D and trimming were computed from the DNA. Present in this sample are approximately 180,000 clones, around three quarters of which were seen just once. The top ten constitute 17% of the sample.

According to the germline V gene, CDR1 reads MNHNS and CDR2 reads SASEGT. The CDR3 measures 13 amino acids from cysteine to phenylalanine. Only CDR3 DNA is held: 39 bases, read in frame from base 1. V is shortened by 1 base, J by 6 bases, and the region joining them spans 9 bases. Material: PBMCs or T cells enriched from blood (not recorded which). The chain is assembled from TRBV6-1 and TRBJ1-2; a confident D gene designation cannot be given. This sequence was found in a woman aged 50 to 60 with acute COVID-19. The nucleotides are TGTGCCAGCAGTGAAGGCCCTACGAATGGCTACACCTTC. This yields the protein CASSEGPTNGYTF.